This note documents a single TCR beta chain sequence. Its antigen remains unknown. This sample stems from a study of shared clonotypes between healthy human individuals. Across the whole study: CD4 naive and memory got three plates each, CD8 naive two, CD8 memory one.

The study's findings and limits: Sequencing depth was expected to affect clonotype sharing among donors. Sharing across four donors was seen in roughly 5% of naive CD4 clonotypes.

Original data processing: ImmunoSEQ output lacked quality scores and full-length reads, limiting matched filtering. Assay used: immunoSEQ multiplex PCR; TCRdb lists only in-frame clones, some missing. Clonal size and the V and J genes are those of that table, whereas D and trimming came from the DNA. The sample contains millions of clones, around nine tenths of which appear only once. The source is a man younger than 35 in good health. Sequenced material: naive CD4+ T cells sorted from blood. Indicated subset: CD45RA+ positively selected.

Written as DNA, the CDR3 is TGTGCCAGCAGCCCAGAGGGGGCGAACACTGAAGCTTTCTTT. Translation gives CASSPEGANTEAFF. The rearrangement uses TRBV7-2 and TRBJ1-1; TRBD1 agrees at 7 bases. V trimming: 5 bases; J trimming: 1 base; junction bases outside the gene matches: 4. Germline CDR1 reads SGHTA; CDR2 reads FQGNSA. The length of the CDR3 is 14 residues.